Presented here are 25 T cell receptor beta chains from one specimen sequenced in a study of shared clonotypes between healthy human individuals (dated by TCRdb to between 2020 and 2021). CD8 naive samples were obtained by positive selection for CCR7 among CD45RO-negative cells, yielding a CD45RA+CCR7+ population from which TemRA cells were excluded. The method was the immunoSEQ multiplex PCR assay. TCRdb obtained this table from immuneACCESS and retained in-frame rearrangements with V and J assigned. These tables miss some clones; where compared with another copy, unresolved V genes account for less than half of the shortfall, and the remainder is unexplained. The sample records hundreds of thousands of clones, roughly 98% of which are singletons. The leading ten clones occupy 0.25% to 0.35% of the sample. The sequenced sample was naive CD8+ T cells sorted from blood. The cell subset or site label, read with the paper, signifies: CD45RA+CCR7+. The receptors here all came from a young man in good health.

This clone was observed a single time. Other DNA sequences of this sample code for an identical CDR3. The CDR3 reads CASSLGQGAYEQYF. The CDR3 DNA follows: TGTGCCAGCAGCTTAGGGCAGGGGGCCTACGAGCAGTACTTC. The chain has TRBV7-7 and TRBJ2-7, with TRBD1 matching 7 bases. CDR1 is SSHAT and CDR2 is FNYEAQ in the germline V gene (reference sequence). J lost 2 bases, V lost 1 base, and 2 bases had no gene match. The CDR3 loop spans 14 amino acids. The whole variable domain, filled in from reference TRBV7-7 and TRBJ2-7, reads GAGVSQSPRYKVTKRGQDVTLRCDPISSHATLYWYQQALGQGPEFLTYFNYEAQPDKSGLPSDRFSAERPEGSISTLTIQRTEQRDSAMYRCASSLGQGAYEQYFGPGTRLTVT.

V gene TRBV4-3 combines with J gene TRBJ2-1, with 10 bases matching TRBD2. The CDR3 loop spans 16 amino acids. Trimming removed 0 bases from V and 10 bases from J; junction bases left unmatched: 9. Germline CDR1 is LGHNA and CDR2 is YSLEER. The CDR3 DNA follows: TGCGCCAGCAGCCAAGAATACCGGACTAGCGGAGTCGAGCAGTTCTTC. Its translation: CASSQEYRTSGVEQFF.

CDR3: CSVGWTGGSEAFF. In DNA, the CDR3 is TGCAGCGTGGGTTGGACAGGGGGATCTGAAGCTTTCTTT. The J gene is TRBJ1-1, the V gene TRBV29-1; 10 bases are shared with TRBD1. CDR1 and CDR2 (germline): SQVTM, ANQGSEA. The J segment lost 6 bases and the V segment lost 6 bases, leaving 7 bases of the junction unmatched. The length of the CDR3 is 13 residues.

V is TRBV28 and J is TRBJ2-7; TRBD1 is a possible D gene (6 bases). In germline, CDR1 is MDHEN, CDR2 SYDVKM. Trimming removed 6 bases from V and 3 bases from J, with 12 bases in between. The CDR3 covers 13 residues. Here the CDR3 reads CASSPLRGYEQYF. CDR3 in DNA: TGTGCCAGCAGCCCGCTCAGGGGCTACGAGCAGTACTTC. Combining the CDR3 with reference TRBV28 and TRBJ2-7 gives the whole variable domain DVKVTQSSRYLVKRTGEKVFLECVQDMDHENMFWYRQDPGLGLRLIYFSYDVKMKEKGDIPEGYSVSREKKERFSLILESASTNQTSMYLCASSPLRGYEQYFGPGTRLTVT.

Points on this clone: A read error may produce the germline difference seen at one junction end. The rearrangement uses TRBV5-1 and TRBJ2-7; D is undetermined. CDR3 length: 13 amino acids. Per germline, CDR1 SGHRS and CDR2 YFSETQ. The CDR3 DNA reads TGCGCCAGCAGTTTGGACGCCTCCTACGAGCAGTACTTC. Encoded protein: CASSLDASYEQYF.

The gene calls are TRBV9 and TRBJ1-5; D ambiguous. Germline V gene lookup returns CDR1 SGDLS and CDR2 YYNGEE. The V end lost 0 bases, the J end lost 9 bases, and 13 bases lay between the germline ends. The CDR3 sequence is 14 residues long. The CDR3 here is CASSVGRGEGPQHF. In nucleotides, the CDR3 is TGTGCCAGCAGCGTAGGACGGGGTGAGGGGCCCCAGCATTTT.

V and J are TRBV29-1 and TRBJ2-7; D ambiguous. The V end was cut by 4 bases, the J end by 0 bases, with 10 bases between. The V gene's germline CDR1 is SQVTM and CDR2 ANQGSEA. The length of the CDR3 is 13 residues. The CDR3 DNA follows: TGCAGCGTTGTCAGTCGGAACTCCTACGAGCAGTACTTC. Translating gives CSVVSRNSYEQYF.

The CDR3 reads CASSQTWDSFTDTQYF. CDR3 nucleotides: TGCGCCAGCAGCCAAACCTGGGACAGTTTTACAGATACGCAGTATTTT. V usage is TRBV4-1 and J usage is TRBJ2-3; TRBD1 matches 7 bases. Germline values: CDR1 MGHRA, CDR2 YSYEKL. CDR3 length equals 16 residues. V shed 2 bases and J 3 bases; nucleotides not matched to a gene: 8.

The chain links TRBV5-5 to TRBJ2-3; 10 bases align to TRBD2. Trimming removed 5 bases from V and 5 bases from J; junction bases left unmatched: 8. The CDR3 is made up of 15 amino acids. The germline V gene has CDR1 SGHKS and CDR2 YYEKEE (reference sequence). As DNA, the CDR3 is TGTGCCAGCAGTGTCAGCGGGAGGGCCGTAGATACGCAGTATTTT. As protein: CASSVSGRAVDTQYF. Looking up the rest from reference TRBV5-5 and TRBJ2-3 gives the full variable domain: DAGVTQSPTHLIKTRGQQVTLRCSPISGHKSVSWYQQVLGQGPQFIFQYYEKEERGRGNFPDRFSARQFPNYSSELNVNALLLGDSALYLCASSVSGRAVDTQYFGPGTRLTVL.

Only one count was recorded for this clone. The rearrangement uses TRBV9 and TRBJ2-1, with 7 bases that match TRBD2. Germline CDR1 SGDLS, CDR2 YYNGEE. With 2 bases clipped from V and 6 bases from J, the junction kept 5 bases outside the gene matches. The CDR3 is 14 amino acids. CDR3 DNA: TGTGCCAGCAGCGTTGGCGGGAGAGGCAATGAGCAGTTCTTC. It is translated as CASSVGGRGNEQFF.

The chain uses TRBV9 and TRBJ1-2; unclear D gene. CDR3 length equals 16 residues. Germline-derived CDR1 and CDR2 are SGDLS and YYNGEE. V was shortened by 3 bases and J by 6 bases, with 21 bases between the two germline ends. CDR3 bases: TGTGCCAGCAGCGCGACCCCCTCCCGGACTCCTCATGGCTACACCTTC. As protein: CASSATPSRTPHGYTF.

The gene calls are TRBV11-3 and TRBJ2-1, with D maybe TRBD2 (6 bases). Looked up from germline, CDR1 is SGHNT and CDR2 is YENEEA. The V and J ends lost 3 bases and 7 bases respectively, with 16 bases between them. The CDR3 consists of 15 residues. The CDR3 protein is CASSFREASLNEQFF. The CDR3 nucleotides are TGTGCCAGCAGCTTCAGGGAGGCCTCTTTAAATGAGCAGTTCTTC.

Comments on this clone: Within the sample, other DNA sequences also encode this same CDR3. The chain couples TRBV7-9 to TRBJ2-5; possible D gene TRBD2, 5 bases. Germline assignment: CDR1 SEHNR and CDR2 FQNEAQ (reference sequence). Trimming shortened V by 3 bases and J by 3 bases, and 8 bases separated the two germline ends. The CDR3 spans 13 residues. Here the CDR3 DNA reads TGTGCCAGCAGCTTGGACTTGAAAGAGACCCAGTACTTC. It yields the protein CASSLDLKETQYF.

The V gene is TRBV29-1, the J gene TRBJ2-7; possibly TRBD2 for D (6 bases). With 4 bases removed from V and 0 bases from J, the gap between germline ends came to 10 bases. The CDR3 covers 13 residues. CDR1 is SQVTM and CDR2 is ANQGSEA in the germline V gene. CDR3 region: CSVGDFSSYEQYF. DNA for the CDR3: TGCAGCGTTGGGGACTTTAGCTCCTACGAGCAGTACTTC.

A single count supports this clone. V and J are TRBV4-1 and TRBJ2-2; 7 bases are shared with TRBD1. The length of the CDR3 is 15 residues. Trimming cost V 4 bases and J 6 bases; bases outside gene matches: 8. CDR1 and CDR2 (germline): MGHRA, YSYEKL. Written as DNA, the CDR3 is TGCGCCAGCAGCCCAACGACAGGGTTGGCCGGGGAGCTGTTTTTT. Translated: CASSPTTGLAGELFF.

This clone was seen just once. This sequence joins TRBV7-9 and TRBJ1-1; no reliable D call. The germline V gene has CDR1 SEHNR and CDR2 FQNEAQ (reference sequence). This CDR3 is 15 amino acids long. V was pared by 4 bases and J by 3 bases, with 15 bases between. In DNA, the CDR3 is TGTGCCAGCAGCTCTAGGGAGGGCTCTGACACTGAAGCTTTCTTT. Protein: CASSSREGSDTEAFF. Combining the CDR3 with reference TRBV7-9 and TRBJ1-1 gives the whole variable domain DTGVSQNPRHKITKRGQNVTFRCDPISEHNRLYWYRQTLGQGPEFLTYFQNEAQLEKSRLLSDRFSAERPKGSFSTLEIQRTEQGDSAMYLCASSSREGSDTEAFFGQGTRLTVV.

The chain couples TRBV7-9 to TRBJ1-1; TRBD1 matches at 7 bases. This CDR3 is built from 15 residues. V shed 4 bases, J shed 1 base, and the junction held 6 bases outside the gene matches. The germline gives CDR1 SEHNR, CDR2 FQNEAQ (reference sequence). The CDR3 DNA sequence: TGTGCCAGCAGCTCAAGGGACAGAAGGAACACTGAAGCTTTCTTT. It is translated as CASSSRDRRNTEAFF.

The gene calls are TRBV4-3 and TRBJ2-7; 11 bases fit TRBD2. Germline trimming cut 0 bases from V and 3 bases from J; bases unmatched to any gene: 7. CDR1 is LGHNA and CDR2 is YSLEER in the germline V gene. This CDR3 has 17 amino acids. In nucleotides, the CDR3 is TGCGCCAGCAGCCAAGATCTCGGGACTAGCGGATACTACGAGCAGTACTTC. This codes for CASSQDLGTSGYYEQYF.

In regard to this clone: Other DNA sequences of this sample code for an identical CDR3. The V call is TRBV5-1, the J call TRBJ2-5; D unclear. CDR1 is SGHRS and CDR2 is YFSETQ in the germline V gene. This CDR3 is built from 13 residues. Trimming removed 1 base at V and 0 bases at J, with 4 bases between. The CDR3 DNA is TGCGCCAGCAGCTTGCAGAACCAAGAGACCCAGTACTTC. This encodes CASSLQNQETQYF.

This clone showed up just once. The chain has TRBV6-5 and TRBJ1-3; a possible D gene is TRBD1 (5 bases). V lost 1 base and J 3 bases, leaving 10 bases between the germline ends. CDR1 is MNHEY, CDR2 SVGAGI, per germline. CDR3 length equals 15 residues. The CDR3 coding sequence is TGTGCCAGCAGTTACTTTGGGGGAGGTGGAAACACCATATATTTT. Protein product: CASSYFGGGGNTIYF.

Here the CDR3 reads CASSLVIRTSGRAGGNEQFF. Here the CDR3 DNA reads TGTGCCAGCAGCTTAGTAATAAGGACTAGCGGGAGGGCCGGCGGCAATGAGCAGTTCTTC. The chain employs TRBV7-6 and TRBJ2-1; TRBD2 agrees at 15 bases. The V segment lost 1 base and the J segment 6 bases; nucleotides outside the gene matches: 13. This CDR3 comprises 20 residues. The germline CDR1 and CDR2 sequences are SGHVS and FNYEAQ.

The gene calls are TRBV29-1 and TRBJ1-2; D ambiguous. The V gene's germline CDR1 is SQVTM and CDR2 ANQGSEA. The CDR3 totals 11 residues. Trimming stripped 7 bases from V and 1 base from J, with 7 bases between. CDR3 protein: CSARNNYGYTF. The CDR3 region has the DNA TGCAGCGCCCGGAATAACTATGGCTACACCTTC.

The CDR3 spells CASSSSPLVMEETQYF. CDR3 in DNA: TGTGCCAGCAGCTCCTCCCCGCTAGTAATGGAAGAGACCCAGTACTTC. The V and J genes are TRBV7-8 and TRBJ2-5, with D hard to call. In germline, CDR1 is SGHVS, CDR2 FQNEAQ. Trimming shortened V by 4 bases and J by 3 bases, and 18 bases separated the two germline ends. The CDR3 has 16 amino acids.

This chain links TRBV29-1 with TRBJ1-2; D uncertain. Trimming left V 6 bases short and J 2 bases short, with 10 bases between. This CDR3 spans 12 amino acids. Germline V gene sequence: CDR1 SQVTM, CDR2 ANQGSEA. The CDR3 spells CSVSARNYGYTF. As DNA, the CDR3 is TGCAGCGTCTCGGCACGCAACTATGGCTACACCTTC.

This chain joins TRBV10-2 and TRBJ2-2; tentative D call: TRBD1 (6 bases). Trimming took off 3 bases at V and 1 base at J, with 9 bases between the two ends. This CDR3 is built from 15 residues. Germline CDR1 is WSHSY and CDR2 is SAAADI. CDR3 amino acids: CASSDWDKNTGELFF. CDR3 sequence (DNA): TGCGCCAGCAGTGATTGGGACAAGAACACCGGGGAGCTGTTTTTT.